What follows are 32 T cell receptor beta chains derived from one specimen sequenced in a study of STAT5B mutations in CD4+ large granular lymphocyte leukemia. Assay: immunoSEQ multiplex PCR; the TCRdb copy retains only in-frame clones and omits some. Here the sample spans fewer than 45,000 clones, 70% to 90% being singletons. Sequenced: CD4+ T cells from blood buffy coats. Receptors were obtained from a human donor in good health.

The V and J genes are TRBV28 and TRBJ1-1; D call uncertain. Between the trimmed V and J ends, which lost 3 bases and 8 bases, there was a span of 7 bases. The CDR3 totals 11 residues. Germline CDR1 MDHEN, CDR2 SYDVKM. Here the CDR3 reads CASSFSREAFF. CDR3 sequence (DNA): TGTGCCAGCAGTTTCTCCAGAGAAGCTTTCTTT. Together with reference TRBV28 and TRBJ1-1, the CDR3 gives the full variable domain: DVKVTQSSRYLVKRTGEKVFLECVQDMDHENMFWYRQDPGLGLRLIYFSYDVKMKEKGDIPEGYSVSREKKERFSLILESASTNQTSMYLCASSFSREAFFGQGTRLTVV.

This clone was observed a handful of times. The chain combines TRBV12-5 with TRBJ2-6, with D uncertain. Germline V lookup: CDR1 LGHNT, CDR2 FRNRAP. V was clipped by 1 base and J by 7 bases, with 11 bases between them. The CDR3 runs to 15 residues. The CDR3 sequence is CASGLDPLRANVLTF. The DNA of the CDR3 is TGTGCTAGTGGTTTGGACCCCTTACGAGCCAACGTCCTGACTTTC.

J is TRBJ2-4 and V is TRBV5-1; tentatively, D is TRBD1 or TRBD2 (5 bases each). Trimming took 0 bases from V and 5 from J, leaving 12 bases between them. The CDR3 is made up of 15 amino acids. Germline values: CDR1 SGHRS, CDR2 YFSETQ. Written as DNA, the CDR3 is TGCGCCAGCAGCTTGGCCCAGGGACCCCAAAACATTCAGTACTTC. Its protein product is CASSLAQGPQNIQYF.

The chain links TRBV9 to TRBJ2-1; 9 bases align to TRBD2. This CDR3 is 16 amino acids long. The V gene's germline CDR1 is SGDLS and CDR2 YYNGEE. After removal of 1 base from V and 0 bases from J, the junction contained 2 bases not matched to a gene. The CDR3: CASSVRSGSSYNEQFF. The CDR3 bases are TGTGCCAGCAGCGTACGTAGCGGGAGCTCCTACAATGAGCAGTTCTTC.

This clone was observed a single time. The gene calls are TRBV27 and TRBJ2-2, with D hard to call. The CDR3 loop spans 13 amino acids. The V end lost 1 base, the J end lost 8 bases, and 8 bases lay between the germline ends. CDR1 and CDR2 from the germline V gene are MNHEY and SMNVEV (reference sequence). CDR3 protein: CASSLWPKGELFF. CDR3 DNA: TGTGCCAGCAGTTTATGGCCAAAAGGGGAGCTGTTTTTT.

This sequence joins TRBV30 and TRBJ2-2; 9 bases are a match to TRBD1. Unmatched junction bases numbered 8, after V lost 4 bases and J lost 5 bases. The CDR3 totals 15 residues. CDR1 is GTSNPN and CDR2 is SVGIG in the germline V gene (reference sequence). The CDR3 loop is CAWNRGQGLTGELFF. DNA of the CDR3: TGTGCCTGGAACAGGGGACAGGGATTAACCGGGGAGCTGTTTTTT.

The chain links TRBV11-3 to TRBJ2-1; 11 bases map to TRBD2. Per germline, CDR1 SGHNT and CDR2 YENEEA. The length of the CDR3 is 15 residues. V was pared by 5 bases and J by 4 bases, with 4 bases of the junction left unmatched. The CDR3: CASSRLAGRYNEQFF. The CDR3 DNA sequence: TGTGCCAGCAGCCGACTAGCGGGAAGGTACAATGAGCAGTTCTTC.

The chain carries TRBV7-9 and TRBJ2-1; no clear D. V was cut by 3 bases and J by 6 bases, with 12 bases left in between. The germline CDR1 and CDR2 sequences are SEHNR and FQNEAQ (reference sequence). The CDR3 totals 14 residues. CDR3: CASSLDLTSNEQFF. The CDR3 region has the DNA TGTGCCAGCAGCTTGGACCTCACCTCCAATGAGCAGTTCTTC.

J is TRBJ1-1 and V is TRBV11-2; 7 nucleotides line up with TRBD1. Germline V gene lookup returns CDR1 SGHAT and CDR2 FQNNGV. Trimming removed 4 bases from V and 12 bases from J; junction bases left unmatched: 14. The CDR3 consists of 14 residues. The DNA of the CDR3 is TGTGCCAGCAGCTCCCTTAACACAGGGGTGGAGCCTTTCTTT. Its translation is CASSSLNTGVEPFF.

This clone has just a few counts. The rearrangement links TRBV18 to TRBJ1-1, with D unresolved. V was shortened by 2 bases and J by 2 bases, with 6 bases between the two germline ends. Germline V gene sequence: CDR1 KGHSH, CDR2 LQKENI. The CDR3 runs to 13 residues. The chain's CDR3 is CASSPYRNTEAFF. CDR3 in DNA: TGTGCCAGCTCACCATATCGAAACACTGAAGCTTTCTTT.

The table lists this clone with a count of one. V usage is TRBV5-8 and J usage is TRBJ2-7, with 8 bases aligning to TRBD2. The CDR3 length is 15 residues. V was pared by 0 bases and J by 4 bases, with 6 bases of the junction left unmatched. Germline values: CDR1 SGHTS, CDR2 YDEGEE. CDR3 in DNA: TGTGCCAGCAGCTTGGCCGGGGGGGTCGATTACGAGCAGTACTTC. This translates into CASSLAGGVDYEQYF.

V is TRBV7-9 and J is TRBJ2-5; 7 bases align to TRBD1. Per the germline V gene, CDR1 is SEHNR and CDR2 is FQNEAQ (reference sequence). This CDR3 contains 13 residues. The V and J ends lost 6 bases and 4 bases, in that order; junction bases with no gene match: 5. The DNA for the CDR3 is TGTGCCAGCAGTCCTAGGGGGCCAGAGACCCAGTACTTC. This translates into CASSPRGPETQYF.

The J gene is TRBJ2-3, the V gene TRBV27, with 12 nucleotides matching TRBD2. The CDR3 sequence is 15 residues long. Unmatched junction bases numbered 2, after V lost 3 bases and J lost 4 bases. CDR1 is MNHEY, CDR2 SMNVEV, per germline (reference sequence). The CDR3 spells CASSLTSGSPDTQYF. The CDR3 DNA follows: TGTGCCAGCAGTTTGACTAGCGGGAGTCCAGATACGCAGTATTTT.

This clone appeared once. J is TRBJ2-7 and V is TRBV28; D unclear. The CDR3 runs 13 residues. Germline V gene lookup returns CDR1 MDHEN and CDR2 SYDVKM. Trimming took off 1 base at V and 3 bases at J, with 7 bases between the two ends. CDR3 amino acids: CASSLYGIYEQYF. In DNA form, the CDR3 reads TGTGCCAGCAGTTTATACGGCATCTACGAGCAGTACTTC.

This chain links TRBV5-4 with TRBJ2-7; 7 bases are a match to TRBD2. With 4 bases clipped from V and 1 base from J, the junction kept 14 bases outside the gene matches. Germline CDR1 and CDR2: SGHNT and YYREEE (reference sequence). This CDR3 has 17 amino acids. The CDR3 here is CASSPRGEAGFSYEQYF. The CDR3 DNA is TGTGCCAGCAGCCCCCGAGGAGAAGCGGGATTTTCCTACGAGCAGTACTTC.

V and J are TRBV7-2 and TRBJ1-5, with no clear D. With 3 bases removed from V and 5 bases from J, the gap between germline ends came to 11 bases. In germline, CDR1 is SGHTA, CDR2 FQGNSA. This CDR3 has 14 amino acids. DNA of the CDR3: TGTGCCAGCAGCTTTGACGGGCGTTATCAGCCCCAGCATTTT. Amino acids: CASSFDGRYQPQHF.

In this sample, this clone turned up a few times. The rearrangement uses TRBV2 and TRBJ1-1, with D hard to call. This CDR3 is built from 14 residues. CDR1 is SNHLY, CDR2 FYNNEI, per germline. V was pared by 5 bases and J by 1 base, with 11 bases between. The CDR3 loop is CASSTWPWNTEAFF. CDR3 nucleotide sequence: TGTGCCAGCAGTACGTGGCCGTGGAACACTGAAGCTTTCTTT. Drawing the rest from reference TRBV2 and TRBJ1-1, the complete variable domain is EPEVTQTPSHQVTQMGQEVILRCVPISNHLYFYWYRQILGQKVEFLVSFYNNEISEKSEIFDDQFSVERPDGSNFTLKIRSTKLEDSAMYFCASSTWPWNTEAFFGQGTRLTVV.

The chain joins TRBV27 to TRBJ1-2, with 7 positions matching TRBD1. Per the germline V gene, CDR1 is MNHEY and CDR2 is SMNVEV (reference sequence). The V and J ends lost 1 base and 7 bases, in that order; junction bases with no gene match: 3. This CDR3 is built from 13 residues. Here the CDR3 reads CASSLLGGLGYTF. In nucleotides, the CDR3 is TGTGCCAGCAGTTTATTAGGGGGCCTTGGCTACACCTTC.

This clone was seen a single time. This chain joins TRBV11-2 and TRBJ1-1, with 8 bases aligning to TRBD1. CDR1 and CDR2 from the germline V gene are SGHAT and FQNNGV. The length of the CDR3 is 14 residues. Germline trimming cut 5 bases from V and 5 bases from J; bases unmatched to any gene: 7. The CDR3 region has the DNA TGTGCCAGCAGCCCCTGGACAGGGCGTACTGAAGCTTTCTTT. Residues: CASSPWTGRTEAFF.

The chain links TRBV4-2 to TRBJ2-6, with D hard to call. V gave up 1 base and J gave up 0 bases, with 7 bases separating them. Germline CDR1 and CDR2: LGHNA and YNFKEQ. CDR3 length: 16 residues. The CDR3 DNA follows: TGTGCCAGCAGCCAAGTCGCGGACTCTGGGGCCAACGTCCTGACTTTC. As protein: CASSQVADSGANVLTF.

The chain combines TRBV5-1 with TRBJ1-3, with 9 bases matching TRBD1. Germline trimming cut 4 bases from V and 2 bases from J; bases unmatched to any gene: 10. Germline lookup yields CDR1 SGHRS and CDR2 YFSETQ. CDR3 size: 17 residues. CDR3 in DNA: TGCGCCAGCAGCGCACTATTACAGGGGGCGACTGGAAACACCATATATTTT. As protein: CASSALLQGATGNTIYF.

This chain uses TRBV7-9 with TRBJ2-6, with a tentative D call TRBD1 (7 bases). The CDR3 is made up of 16 amino acids. Germline V gene lookup returns CDR1 SEHNR and CDR2 FQNEAQ (reference sequence). V was cut by 8 bases and J by 4 bases, with 18 bases left in between. Here the CDR3 reads CASLTRGAVGANVLTF. In DNA, the CDR3 is TGTGCCAGCTTAACCAGGGGGGCGGTCGGGGCCAACGTCCTGACTTTC.

Worth noting for this clone: The same CDR3 is also encoded by other DNA sequences in this sample. This chain uses TRBV6-5 with TRBJ2-2, with D uncertain. CDR3 length: 13 amino acids. V shed 2 bases and J shed 5 bases, with 6 bases lying between them. The germline gives CDR1 MNHEY, CDR2 SVGAGI. CDR3: CASSYLGTGELFF. The CDR3 DNA follows: TGTGCCAGCAGTTACCTAGGGACCGGGGAGCTGTTTTTT.

The chain is built from TRBV6-1 and TRBJ2-1; no clear D gene. Trimming stripped 7 bases from V and 8 bases from J, with 15 bases between. The CDR3 length is 13 residues. CDR1 and CDR2 (germline): MNHNS, SASEGT. CDR3 sequence reads: CASIALGSDEQFF. CDR3 DNA: TGTGCCAGCATAGCTCTGGGTTCGGATGAGCAGTTCTTC.

The chain recombines TRBV28 with TRBJ1-4; D remains ambiguous. There are 12 residues in the CDR3. Germline CDR1 MDHEN, CDR2 SYDVKM. With 1 base removed from V and 10 bases from J, the gap between germline ends came to 7 bases. This CDR3 is CASSLLAGKLFF. In DNA, the CDR3 is TGTGCCAGCAGTTTATTGGCGGGAAAACTGTTTTTT. The full variable domain, in which reference TRBV28 and TRBJ1-4 provide the parts outside the CDR3, is DVKVTQSSRYLVKRTGEKVFLECVQDMDHENMFWYRQDPGLGLRLIYFSYDVKMKEKGDIPEGYSVSREKKERFSLILESASTNQTSMYLCASSLLAGKLFFGSGTQLSVL.

The V gene is TRBV6-1, the J gene TRBJ1-1, with 10 bases identical to TRBD1. CDR3 length: 16 residues. From germline, CDR1 is MNHNS and CDR2 SASEGT. Trimming cost V 3 bases and J 0 bases; bases outside gene matches: 4. CDR3 sequence: CASSEPGQGMNTEAFF. CDR3 nucleotide sequence: TGTGCCAGCAGTGAGCCGGGACAGGGGATGAACACTGAAGCTTTCTTT.

The chain employs TRBV7-2 and TRBJ2-7; TRBD2 agrees at 11 bases. This CDR3 region has 16 residues. With 5 bases clipped from V and 3 bases from J, the junction kept 9 bases outside the gene matches. The germline CDR1 and CDR2 sequences are SGHTA and FQGNSA. This chain's CDR3 is CASSLVTGTSGYEQYF. The DNA of the CDR3 is TGTGCCAGCAGCCTTGTAACCGGGACTAGCGGCTACGAGCAGTACTTC.

The V call is TRBV18, the J call TRBJ2-7; D is unclear. CDR3 length equals 12 residues. From germline, CDR1 is KGHSH and CDR2 LQKENI. Trimming removed 5 bases at V and 4 bases at J, with 9 bases between. The CDR3 DNA reads TGTGCCAGCTCATCCCAGGATTACGAGCAGTACTTC. It specifies CASSSQDYEQYF. Using reference TRBV18 and TRBJ2-7 for the parts outside the CDR3, the full variable domain is NAGVMQNPRHLVRRRGQEARLRCSPMKGHSHVYWYRQLPEEGLKFMVYLQKENIIDESGMPKERFSAEFPKEGPSILRIQQVVRGDSAAYFCASSSQDYEQYFGPGTRLTVT.

V usage is TRBV18 and J usage is TRBJ2-5; D gene uncertain. CDR1 is KGHSH and CDR2 is LQKENI in the germline V gene. The length of the CDR3 is 15 residues. Trimming removed 0 bases from V and 5 bases from J, with 13 bases in between. CDR3 bases: TGTGCCAGCTCACCACCGGGGATTCCGCTTGAGACCCAGTACTTC. Encoded protein: CASSPPGIPLETQYF.

The chain links TRBV18 to TRBJ2-7, with D hard to call. This CDR3 is built from 12 residues. Germline V CDR1 and CDR2: KGHSH, LQKENI. Trimming pared 2 bases from V and 3 bases from J, leaving 5 bases between. The CDR3 reads CASSPNSYEQYF. CDR3 nucleotides: TGTGCCAGCTCACCAAACAGCTACGAGCAGTACTTC.

The rearrangement joins TRBV10-3 to TRBJ2-7, with D uncertain. The CDR3 runs 11 residues. CDR1 and CDR2 from the germline V gene are ENHRY and SYGVKD. With 4 bases removed from V and 0 bases from J, the gap between germline ends came to 1 base. CDR3 loop: CAISASYEQYF. DNA of the CDR3: TGTGCCATCAGTGCCTCCTACGAGCAGTACTTC.

The CDR3 DNA sequence: TGTGCCAGCAGCTTGGGAGGTACGACAGGGACCACTGAAGCTTTCTTT. It translates to CASSLGGTTGTTEAFF. The chain combines TRBV5-4 with TRBJ1-1; TRBD1 aligns across 7 bases. The CDR3 spans 16 residues. The germline V gene encodes CDR1 SGHNT and CDR2 YYREEE (reference sequence). V lost 0 bases, J lost 4 bases, and 9 bases stayed unmatched.